This T cell receptor beta chain is drawn from a study of identifying expanded T cells in peripheral blood. A single count supports this clone. Clones were read by immunoSEQ multiplex PCR, and TCRdb kept only the in-frame ones, dropping some. Among around 99,000 clones, less than 90% were seen once, and the ten largest hold around 8.2%. The specimen sequenced was blood. This clonotype was obtained from a person between 18 and 75 years old in good health.

The CDR3, as DNA: TGTGCCTGGAGAGGAAAAGGAACAGGGGGTGATTACTACACCTTC. Protein: CAWRGKGTGGDYYTF. The gene calls are TRBV30 and TRBJ1-2; the match to TRBD1 covers 8 bases. J was trimmed by 10 bases and V by 3 bases; bases with no gene match: 16. From germline, CDR1 is GTSNPN and CDR2 SVGIG (reference sequence). CDR3 length: 15 residues.